This record looks at one T cell receptor beta chain sequence and its context. PCR primers comprised 60 Vbeta and 13 Jbeta primers. Generated by immunoSEQ multiplex PCR, the TCRdb table keeps only in-frame clones and is missing some. The sample holds about 200,000 clones, 65% to 85% seen once. This CDR3 has 16 amino acids. J lost 4 bases, V lost 5 bases, and 8 bases had no gene match. CDR1 and CDR2 (germline): SGHNT, YYREEE (reference sequence). This record comes from a study of cytomegalovirus exposure and HLA in healthy donors. This TCR was sampled from a boy between 2 and 10 years old in good health and CMV-seronegative. The chain employs TRBV5-4 and TRBJ2-5, with 13 positions matching TRBD2. The sequencing sample was made of PBMCs. The CDR3 DNA reads as TGTGCCAGCAGAAATGGACTAGCGGGAGAGGGAGAGACCCAGTACTTC. This gives the protein CASRNGLAGEGETQYF.